This passage covers 13 T cell receptor beta chains from one sample sequenced in a study of Graves' ophthalmopathy and Graves' hyperthyroidism. Amplifying from RNA transcripts, the study obtained TCR beta CDR3 regions. The authors performed first-round RT-PCR with HTBI primers and then a second-round multiplex PCR. TCRdb independently ran MiXCR on the multiplex PCR reads; one entry per CDR3 protein. The sample gives fewer than 350,000 distinct CDR3 sequences, roughly 16% of which show up once; 9% to 15% is in the top ten. Sequenced input: peripheral blood. All receptors derive from an adult man with Graves' ophthalmopathy.

This clonotype was counted ten times or more. V is TRBV18 and J is TRBJ2-7; D not certain. Germline values: CDR1 KGHSH, CDR2 LQKENI. This CDR3 has 15 residues. With 3 bases removed from V and 0 bases from J, the gap between germline ends came to 12 bases. The CDR3 reads CASSPQSLSSYEQYF. In DNA, the CDR3 is TGTGCCAGCTCACCCCAATCGTTGAGCTCCTACGAGCAGTACTTC.

This clonotype has ten or more counts. V is TRBV11-1 and J is TRBJ1-1; D perhaps matches TRBD1 (5 bases). V lost 4 bases and J lost 7, with 25 bases in between. Germline V gene lookup returns CDR1 SGHAT and CDR2 FQDESV (reference sequence). The CDR3 runs to 17 residues. The CDR3, as DNA: TGTGCCAGCAGCTCCTTACTCTCTCAGGGCGTTCGGGTTGAAGCTTTCTTT. As protein: CASSSLLSQGVRVEAFF.

This clonotype was seen ten or more times. The chain uses TRBV11-2 and TRBJ1-2, with D possibly TRBD1 on 5 matching bases. V lost 3 bases, J lost 3 bases, and 11 bases lay in between. The CDR3 loop spans 14 amino acids. Germline values: CDR1 SGHAT, CDR2 FQNNGV. In nucleotides, the CDR3 is TGTGCCAGCAGCTTTATGGGAGGGGACTATGGCTACACCTTC. Translated: CASSFMGGDYGYTF.

The chain couples TRBV12-3 or TRBV12-4 to TRBJ2-5, with unresolved D. The length of the CDR3 is 13 residues. Deletions cut 8 bases from V and 1 base from J, with 11 bases between. The CDR3: CASSPFTQETQYF. Written as DNA, the CDR3 is TGTGCCAGCTCACCGTTCACCCAAGAGACCCAGTACTTC.

This clonotype was observed many times. V is TRBV6-1 and J is TRBJ2-5; D unresolved. The CDR3 totals 15 residues. V lost 2 bases, J lost 1 base, and 11 bases lay in between. Germline V lookup: CDR1 MNHNS, CDR2 SASEGT. CDR3 in amino acids: CASSEPDWLQETQYF. For the CDR3, the DNA is TGTGCCAGCAGTGAACCTGACTGGCTCCAAGAGACCCAGTACTTC.

The chain recombines TRBV6-1 with TRBJ1-6, with D unclear. The germline V gene has CDR1 MNHNS and CDR2 SASEGT. The CDR3 runs 13 residues. V was trimmed by 6 bases and J by 6 bases, leaving 9 bases between them. The CDR3 region has the DNA TGTGCCAGCAGAGTACAGATTAATTCACCCCTCCACTTT. It is translated as CASRVQINSPLHF.

This clonotype came up many times. V gene TRBV20-1 combines with J gene TRBJ1-5, with D possibly being TRBD1 (5 bases). Germline CDR1 is DFQATT and CDR2 is SNEGSKA (reference sequence). The ends were cut back, 6 bases at V and 6 bases at J, with 12 bases in the middle. This CDR3 comprises 12 residues. This CDR3 is CSAGVGGQPQHF. The DNA for the CDR3 is TGCAGTGCGGGGGTGGGAGGTCAGCCCCAGCATTTT.

There are many counts of this clonotype. The V gene is TRBV12-3 or TRBV12-4, the J gene TRBJ2-6; 11 nucleotides agree with TRBD1. After removal of 6 bases from V and 2 bases from J, the junction contained 9 bases not matched to a gene. The CDR3 has 18 amino acids. The DNA for the CDR3 is TGTGCCAGCAGACTCGTGGACAGGGGGCTTCCTGGGGCCAACGTCCTGACTTTC. Protein: CASRLVDRGLPGANVLTF.

In this sample, this clonotype turned up many times. The chain has TRBV20-1 and TRBJ2-7, with D perhaps matching TRBD1 (7 bases). This CDR3 is 14 amino acids long. Per germline, CDR1 DFQATT and CDR2 SNEGSKA (reference sequence). V dropped 0 bases and J dropped 4 bases, with 13 bases sitting between them. This CDR3 is CSARDAGGLYEQYF. Here the CDR3 DNA reads TGCAGTGCTAGAGATGCAGGGGGGCTATACGAGCAGTACTTC.

This clonotype was counted at least ten times. The genes are TRBV6-1 and TRBJ2-7; a possible D gene is TRBD2 (6 bases). The CDR3 is 11 amino acids. Trimming left V 8 bases short and J 6 bases short, with 11 bases between. CDR1 is MNHNS and CDR2 is SASEGT in the germline V gene. The CDR3 here is CASHRRGEQYF. The CDR3 DNA follows: TGTGCCAGCCATCGGCGGGGCGAGCAGTACTTC.

The chain couples TRBV5-1 to TRBJ2-5; 7 bases are a match to TRBD1. The CDR3 consists of 15 residues. Germline V gene lookup returns CDR1 SGHRS and CDR2 YFSETQ. V lost 0 bases, J lost 4 bases, and 6 bases stayed unmatched. The CDR3 is CASSLAGTDLETQYF. DNA for the CDR3: TGCGCCAGCAGCTTGGCCGGGACAGACCTAGAGACCCAGTACTTC.

V usage is TRBV20-1 and J usage is TRBJ2-5; 7 nucleotides align to TRBD2. The CDR3 is 16 residues long. Germline V gene sequence: CDR1 DFQATT, CDR2 SNEGSKA (reference sequence). V lost 4 bases, J lost 0 bases, and 11 bases stayed unmatched. CDR3 bases: TGCAGTGCTACAGAAATGGGAGGGGCCCACCAAGAGACCCAGTACTTC. Translated, it gives CSATEMGGAHQETQYF.

As to this clonotype: This could be a read error, since a much larger clone is one nucleotide away. This chain connects TRBV7-8 to TRBJ2-2, with D unresolved. Germline V gives CDR1 SGHVS, CDR2 FQNEAQ. There are 15 residues in the CDR3. DNA of the CDR3: TGTGTCAGCAGCAAGGACGCAGCGAACACCGGGGAGCTGTTTTTT. Translated, it gives CVSSKDAANTGELFF. The full variable domain, completed using reference TRBV7-8 and TRBJ2-2, is GAGVSQSPRYKVAKRGQDVALRCDPISGHVSLFWYQQALGQGPEFLTYFQNEAQLDKSGLPSDRFFAERPEGSVSTLKIQRTQQEDSAVYLCVSSKDAANTGELFFGEGSRLTVL.